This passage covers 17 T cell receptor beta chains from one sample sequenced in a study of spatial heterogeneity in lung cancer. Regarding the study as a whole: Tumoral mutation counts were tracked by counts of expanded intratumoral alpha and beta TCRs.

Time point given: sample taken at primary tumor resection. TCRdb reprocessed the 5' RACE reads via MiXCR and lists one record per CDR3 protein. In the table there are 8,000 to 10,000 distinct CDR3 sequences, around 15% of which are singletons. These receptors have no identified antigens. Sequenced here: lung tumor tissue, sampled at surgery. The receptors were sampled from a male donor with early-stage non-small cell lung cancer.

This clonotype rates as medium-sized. As DNA, the CDR3 is TGTGCCTGGACCCCTAGAGTACAAGAGACCCAGTACTTC. The encoded protein is CAWTPRVQETQYF. The genes are TRBV30 and TRBJ2-5; D ambiguous. Germline V gene sequence: CDR1 GTSNPN, CDR2 SVGIG (reference sequence). The CDR3 loop spans 13 amino acids. Trimming removed 4 bases at V and 2 bases at J, with 11 bases between.

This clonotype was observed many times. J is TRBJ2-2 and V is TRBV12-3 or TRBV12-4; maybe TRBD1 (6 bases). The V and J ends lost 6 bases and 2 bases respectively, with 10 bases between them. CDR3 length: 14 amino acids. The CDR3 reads CASRRDINTGELFF. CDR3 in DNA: TGTGCCAGCAGACGGGACATTAACACCGGGGAGCTGTTTTTT.

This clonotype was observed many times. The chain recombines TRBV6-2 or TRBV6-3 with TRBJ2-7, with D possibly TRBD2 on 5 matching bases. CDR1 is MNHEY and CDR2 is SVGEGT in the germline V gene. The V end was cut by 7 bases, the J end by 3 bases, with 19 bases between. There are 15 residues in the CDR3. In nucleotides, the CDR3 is TGTGCCAGCACTCCCGGGATTTCTAAACACTACGAGCAGTACTTC. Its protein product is CASTPGISKHYEQYF.

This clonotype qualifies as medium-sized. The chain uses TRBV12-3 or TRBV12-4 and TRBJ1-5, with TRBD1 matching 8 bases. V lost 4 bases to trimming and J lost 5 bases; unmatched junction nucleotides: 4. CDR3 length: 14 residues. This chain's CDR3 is CASSSQGADQPQHF. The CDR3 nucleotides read TGTGCCAGCAGTTCCCAGGGGGCAGATCAGCCCCAGCATTTT.

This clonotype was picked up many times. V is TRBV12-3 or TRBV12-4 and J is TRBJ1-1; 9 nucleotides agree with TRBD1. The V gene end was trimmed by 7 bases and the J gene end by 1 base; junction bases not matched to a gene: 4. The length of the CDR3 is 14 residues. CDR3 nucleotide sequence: TGTGCCAGCACCATACAGGGGGCGAACACTGAAGCTTTCTTT. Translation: CASTIQGANTEAFF.

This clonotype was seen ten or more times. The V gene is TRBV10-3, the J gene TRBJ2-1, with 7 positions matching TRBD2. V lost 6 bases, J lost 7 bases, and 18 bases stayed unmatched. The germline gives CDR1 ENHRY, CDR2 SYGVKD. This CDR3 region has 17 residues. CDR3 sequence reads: CAISGLVGSAAGNEQFF. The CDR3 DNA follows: TGTGCCATCAGCGGACTAGTGGGGAGTGCGGCGGGGAATGAGCAGTTCTTC.

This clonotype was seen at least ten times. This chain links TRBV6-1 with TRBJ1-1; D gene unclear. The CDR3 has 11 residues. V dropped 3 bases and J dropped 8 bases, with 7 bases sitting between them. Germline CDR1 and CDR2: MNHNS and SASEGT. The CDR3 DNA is TGTGCCAGCAGTGATGTGACAGAAGCTTTCTTT. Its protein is CASSDVTEAFF.

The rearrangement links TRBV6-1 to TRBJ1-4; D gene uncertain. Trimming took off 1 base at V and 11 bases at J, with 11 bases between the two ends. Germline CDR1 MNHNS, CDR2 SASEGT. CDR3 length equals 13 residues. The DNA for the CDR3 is TGTGCCAGCAGTGAAGGTGGAGGTATGAAACTGTTTTTT. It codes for CASSEGGGMKLFF.

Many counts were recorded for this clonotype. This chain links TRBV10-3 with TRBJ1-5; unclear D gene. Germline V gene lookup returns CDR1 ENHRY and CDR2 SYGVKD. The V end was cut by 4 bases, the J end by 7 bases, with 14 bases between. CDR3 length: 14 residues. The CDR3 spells CAISGGPGGQPQHF. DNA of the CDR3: TGTGCCATCAGTGGAGGGCCAGGAGGACAGCCCCAGCATTTT.

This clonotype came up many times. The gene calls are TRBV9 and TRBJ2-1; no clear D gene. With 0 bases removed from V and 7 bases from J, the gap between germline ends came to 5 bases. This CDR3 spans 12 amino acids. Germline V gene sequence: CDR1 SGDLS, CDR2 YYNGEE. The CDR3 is CASSVAGNEQFF. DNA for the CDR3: TGTGCCAGCAGCGTAGCCGGTAATGAGCAGTTCTTC.

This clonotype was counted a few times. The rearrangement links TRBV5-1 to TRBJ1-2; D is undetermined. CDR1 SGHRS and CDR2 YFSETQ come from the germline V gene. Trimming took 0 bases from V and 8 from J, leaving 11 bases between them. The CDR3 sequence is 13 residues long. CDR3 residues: CASSLDLGSGYTF. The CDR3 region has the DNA TGCGCCAGCAGCTTGGATCTGGGAAGCGGCTACACCTTC. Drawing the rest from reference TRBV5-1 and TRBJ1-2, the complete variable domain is KAGVTQTPRYLIKTRGQQVTLSCSPISGHRSVSWYQQTPGQGLQFLFEYFSETQRNKGNFPGRFSGRQFSNSRSEMNVSTLELGDSALYLCASSLDLGSGYTFGSGTRLTVV.

The CDR3 protein is CSVEDPKQGMGWNEQFF. The CDR3 bases are TGCAGCGTTGAAGACCCCAAACAGGGAATGGGGTGGAATGAGCAGTTCTTC. The chain employs TRBV29-1 and TRBJ2-1; the D gene is possibly TRBD1 (6 bases). The germline gives CDR1 SQVTM, CDR2 ANQGSEA. With 0 bases removed from V and 7 bases from J, the gap between germline ends came to 22 bases. The CDR3 sequence is 17 residues long.

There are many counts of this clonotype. The CDR3 region has the DNA TGTGCCAGCAGCTTGGTGATATTGACGGGACAGGGGGAGTATGGCTACACCTTC. It is translated as CASSLVILTGQGEYGYTF. This chain joins TRBV5-5 and TRBJ1-2, with 11 bases lining up with TRBD1. Losses at the gene ends were 0 bases for V and 5 bases for J; bases not matched to a gene: 12. Germline loops: CDR1 SGHKS, CDR2 YYEKEE (reference sequence). This CDR3 region has 18 residues.

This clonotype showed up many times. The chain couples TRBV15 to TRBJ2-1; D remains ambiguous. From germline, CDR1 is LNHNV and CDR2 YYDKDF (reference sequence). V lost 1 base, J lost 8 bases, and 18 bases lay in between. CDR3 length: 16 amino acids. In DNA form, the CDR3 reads TGTGCCACCAGCAGAGGCTTAGTCGGTGGTACGGATGAGCAGTTCTTC. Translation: CATSRGLVGGTDEQFF.

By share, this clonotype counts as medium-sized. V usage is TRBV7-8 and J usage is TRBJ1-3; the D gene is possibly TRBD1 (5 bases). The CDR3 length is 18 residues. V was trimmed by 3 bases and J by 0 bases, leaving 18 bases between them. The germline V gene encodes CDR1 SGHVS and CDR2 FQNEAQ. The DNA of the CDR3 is TGTGCCAGCAGCTTTAGTTTGCAGGGAGTAGGCTCTGGAAACACCATATATTTT. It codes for CASSFSLQGVGSGNTIYF.

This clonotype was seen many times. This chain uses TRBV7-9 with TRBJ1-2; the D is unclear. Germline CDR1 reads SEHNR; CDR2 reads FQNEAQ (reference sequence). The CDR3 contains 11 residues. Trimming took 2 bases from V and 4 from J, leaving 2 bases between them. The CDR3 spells CASSLLYGYTF. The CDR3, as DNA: TGTGCCAGCAGCTTACTCTATGGCTACACCTTC.

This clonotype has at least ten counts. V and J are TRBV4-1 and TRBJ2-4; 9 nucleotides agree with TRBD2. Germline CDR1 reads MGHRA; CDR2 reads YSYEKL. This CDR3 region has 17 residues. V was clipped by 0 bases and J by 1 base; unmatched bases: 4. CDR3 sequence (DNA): TGCGCCAGCAGCCAAGACGGGCTAGCGGGGGCCAAAAACATTCAGTACTTC. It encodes CASSQDGLAGAKNIQYF.